This T cell receptor (beta chain) was documented in a study of blood T cell repertoires in COVID-19. Overall study context: Whether acute or convalescent, the COVID-19 samples came from the United States, Italy and Spain. T cells, B-cell-depleted T cells, or PBMCs provided the cDNA or gDNA that served as material.

Looked up from germline, CDR1 is LNHDA and CDR2 is SQIVND (reference sequence). The CDR3 totals 16 residues. With 5 bases removed from V and 1 base from J, the gap between germline ends came to 17 bases. Profiling relied on immunoSEQ multiplex PCR, and the TCRdb table lists in-frame clones only, not all of them. The table lists 300,000 or so clones, approximately 90% of them singletons. The Seattle patients joined while their infection was active and were tracked longitudinally afterward. The chain carries TRBV19 and TRBJ1-1; D gene uncertain. Sequenced sample: peripheral blood. This TCR was recovered from a young woman with COVID-19, enrolled during active disease. This CDR3 is CASSPHDSYANTEAFF. DNA for the CDR3: TGTGCCAGTAGTCCACACGATAGCTACGCGAACACTGAAGCTTTCTTT.